One sample yielded the 17 T cell receptor beta chains listed below, sequenced in a study of CD8 T cell repertoires and HIV-1 epitope variants. These TCRs' antigens remain unknown. Assay used: immunoSEQ multiplex PCR; TCRdb lists only in-frame clones, some missing. The sample shows several thousand clones, 60% to 65% of them seen only once. The material sequenced was cultured CD8+ T cells derived from PBMCs. Receptors were obtained from a male donor with HIV.

This chain connects TRBV6-1 to TRBJ2-3; 10 bases are a match to TRBD2. The germline V gene has CDR1 MNHNS and CDR2 SASEGT. CDR3 size: 14 residues. The V gene end was trimmed by 5 bases and the J gene end by 1 base; junction bases not matched to a gene: 0. CDR3 in DNA: TGTGCCAGCAGTCTAGCGGGGGGCACAGATACGCAGTATTTT. Its translation: CASSLAGGTDTQYF.

The chain recombines TRBV4-1 with TRBJ1-1; maybe TRBD1 (5 bases). V was shortened by 1 base and J by 4 bases, with 13 bases between the two germline ends. The germline V gene has CDR1 MGHRA and CDR2 YSYEKL. The CDR3 is 15 amino acids. CDR3 residues: CASSQAQGRSTEAFF. CDR3 nucleotides: TGCGCCAGCAGCCAAGCCCAGGGTAGGAGCACTGAAGCTTTCTTT.

In this sample, this clone turned up a few times. The chain is built from TRBV9 and TRBJ2-1; unclear D gene. Germline lookup yields CDR1 SGDLS and CDR2 YYNGEE. The CDR3 extends over 13 amino acids. Trimming left V 2 bases short and J 10 bases short, with 13 bases between. CDR3 sequence: CASSVRSQTEQFF. Here the CDR3 DNA reads TGTGCCAGCAGCGTCCGTTCTCAAACCGAGCAGTTCTTC.

The rearrangement joins TRBV6-6 to TRBJ2-1; D tentatively fits TRBD1 or TRBD2 (5 bases each). The ends were cut back, 5 bases at V and 10 bases at J, with 12 bases in the middle. The CDR3 loop spans 12 amino acids. Germline V CDR1 and CDR2: MNHNY, SVGAGI (reference sequence). CDR3 residues: CASSPGGGEQFF. DNA of the CDR3: TGTGCCAGCAGTCCTGGGGGTGGCGAGCAGTTCTTC.

The V gene is TRBV13, the J gene TRBJ2-2; D unclear. V lost 1 base and J lost 9, with 9 bases in between. The V gene's germline CDR1 is PRHDT and CDR2 FYEKMQ (reference sequence). The CDR3 loop spans 13 amino acids. CDR3 coding DNA: TGTGCCAGCAGCTTAGTTTCCCTTAGGGAGCTGTTTTTT. It encodes CASSLVSLRELFF. Filled out from reference TRBV13 and TRBJ2-2, the complete variable domain reads AAGVIQSPRHLIKEKRETATLKCYPIPRHDTVYWYQQGPGQDPQFLISFYEKMQSDKGSIPDRFSAQQFSDYHSELNMSSLELGDSALYFCASSLVSLRELFFGEGSRLTVL.

This clone was observed a single time. The gene calls are TRBV7-9 and TRBJ2-2, with no clear D. The germline V gene encodes CDR1 SEHNR and CDR2 FQNEAQ (reference sequence). This CDR3 spans 12 amino acids. V was shortened by 2 bases and J by 4 bases, with 2 bases between the two germline ends. CDR3 sequence reads: CASSLTTGELFF. CDR3 DNA sequence: TGTGCCAGCAGCTTAACCACCGGGGAGCTGTTTTTT.

This chain uses TRBV6-5 with TRBJ2-7; TRBD1 matches at 10 bases. Germline CDR1 reads MNHEY; CDR2 reads SVGAGI. The trim removed 4 bases at V and 5 bases at J, leaving 2 bases unmatched. The CDR3 length is 13 residues. The CDR3 sequence is CASSSGQGNEQYF. CDR3 coding DNA: TGTGCCAGCAGTTCGGGACAGGGGAACGAGCAGTACTTC.

This clone was counted a few times. This chain uses TRBV7-3 with TRBJ2-3; D gene uncertain. Trimming shortened V by 5 bases and J by 6 bases, and 9 bases separated the two germline ends. CDR3 length: 12 residues. Germline-derived CDR1 and CDR2 are SGHTA and FQGTGA. CDR3 DNA sequence: TGTGCCAGCAGCCAAGTAGGCGATACGCAGTATTTT. Its translation is CASSQVGDTQYF. Supplemented by reference TRBV7-3 and TRBJ2-3, the full variable domain reads GAGVSQTPSNKVTEKGKYVELRCDPISGHTALYWYRQSLGQGPEFLIYFQGTGAADDSGLPNDRFFAVRPEGSVSTLKIQRTERGDSAVYLCASSQVGDTQYFGPGTRLTVL.

This clone came up a few times. The chain recombines TRBV10-3 with TRBJ1-2; D perhaps matches TRBD1 (6 bases). This CDR3 spans 16 amino acids. With 5 bases removed from V and 6 bases from J, the gap between germline ends came to 22 bases. The germline V gene encodes CDR1 ENHRY and CDR2 SYGVKD. As DNA, the CDR3 is TGTGCCATCAGTCCTCAACTCGGAGAGGGGGTAAATGGCTACACCTTC. It encodes CAISPQLGEGVNGYTF.

The table lists this clone with a few counts. V is TRBV2 and J is TRBJ2-5; D is possibly TRBD2 (5 bases). The CDR3 has 15 amino acids. Germline CDR1 and CDR2: SNHLY and FYNNEI. V dropped 6 bases and J dropped 2 bases, with 16 bases sitting between them. CDR3 in DNA: TGTGCCAGCAGCTCCGCCGGGATAGATCAAGAGACCCAGTACTTC. This encodes CASSSAGIDQETQYF.

The chain is built from TRBV2 and TRBJ2-7, with TRBD2 matching over 11 bases. V was clipped by 8 bases and J by 7 bases; unmatched bases: 7. Germline V gene sequence: CDR1 SNHLY, CDR2 FYNNEI. This CDR3 is 13 amino acids long. As DNA, the CDR3 is TGTGCCAGCGGTAGCGGGAGGGCGGGAGAGCAGTACTTC. Protein sequence: CASGSGRAGEQYF.

The V call is TRBV9, the J call TRBJ1-1; a possible D gene is TRBD1 (5 bases). V was shortened by 0 bases and J by 0 bases, with 18 bases between the two germline ends. CDR1 and CDR2 (germline): SGDLS, YYNGEE. The CDR3 is made up of 18 amino acids. The chain's CDR3 is CASSVVRGEPRLNTEAFF. For the CDR3, the DNA is TGTGCCAGCAGCGTAGTACGGGGGGAACCCAGATTGAACACTGAAGCTTTCTTT.

This clone was recorded once. V usage is TRBV6-6 and J usage is TRBJ2-1, with 11 bases lining up with TRBD2. CDR1 is MNHNY, CDR2 SVGAGI, per germline (reference sequence). J lost 4 bases, V lost 4 bases, and 3 bases had no gene match. This CDR3 contains 15 residues. CDR3 nucleotide sequence: TGTGCCAGCAGTTGGACTAGCGGGTTTTACAATGAGCAGTTCTTC. Its translation: CASSWTSGFYNEQFF.

This clone was observed a handful of times. The chain links TRBV5-1 to TRBJ2-2; 7 bases are a match to TRBD1. This CDR3 has 14 residues. The V segment lost 2 bases and the J segment 4 bases; nucleotides outside the gene matches: 2. Germline assignment: CDR1 SGHRS and CDR2 YFSETQ. The CDR3, as DNA: TGCGCCAGCAGCTTTTCAGGGGGCACCGGGGAGCTGTTTTTT. Encoded protein: CASSFSGGTGELFF.

The chain joins TRBV5-1 to TRBJ2-1; D might be TRBD2 (5 bases). V lost 0 bases, J lost 0 bases, and 10 bases lay in between. There are 16 residues in the CDR3. Germline V gives CDR1 SGHRS, CDR2 YFSETQ. CDR3 protein: CASSLARGFSYNEQFF. DNA for the CDR3: TGCGCCAGCAGCTTGGCCCGCGGGTTCTCCTACAATGAGCAGTTCTTC.

This clone was picked up one time. This sequence joins TRBV29-1 and TRBJ1-4, with D hard to call. CDR1 is SQVTM, CDR2 ANQGSEA, per germline. The germline V and J ends were trimmed by 4 bases and 4 bases, with 10 bases remaining between them. There are 13 residues in the CDR3. The CDR3 is CSVVSPFNEKLFF. CDR3 coding DNA: TGCAGCGTTGTTTCACCTTTTAATGAAAAACTGTTTTTT.

The chain employs TRBV2 and TRBJ2-5, with a tentative D call TRBD1 (5 bases). With the DNA end fitting TRBJ2-7 better, the J assignment may be wrong. The CDR3 length is 12 residues. Germline V gives CDR1 SNHLY, CDR2 FYNNEI. The CDR3 DNA sequence: TGTGCCAGCAGTGAGGACAACTACGAGCAGTACTTC. Translated: CASSEDNYEQYF.